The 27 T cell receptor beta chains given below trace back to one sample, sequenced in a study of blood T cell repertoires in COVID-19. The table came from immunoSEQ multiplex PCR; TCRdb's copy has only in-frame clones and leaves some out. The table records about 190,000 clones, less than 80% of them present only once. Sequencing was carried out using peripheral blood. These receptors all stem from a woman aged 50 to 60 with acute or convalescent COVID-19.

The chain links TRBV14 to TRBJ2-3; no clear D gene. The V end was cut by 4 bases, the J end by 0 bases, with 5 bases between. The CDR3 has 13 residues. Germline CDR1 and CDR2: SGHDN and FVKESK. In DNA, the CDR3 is TGTGCCAGCAGCCCCTACAGCACAGATACGCAGTATTTT. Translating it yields CASSPYSTDTQYF.

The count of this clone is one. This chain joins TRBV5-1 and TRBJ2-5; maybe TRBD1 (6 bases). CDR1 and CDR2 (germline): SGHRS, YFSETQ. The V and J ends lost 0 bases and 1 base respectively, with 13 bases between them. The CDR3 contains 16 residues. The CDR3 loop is CASSLGLQGLQETQYF. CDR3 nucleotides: TGCGCCAGCAGCTTGGGTCTCCAGGGGCTCCAAGAGACCCAGTACTTC.

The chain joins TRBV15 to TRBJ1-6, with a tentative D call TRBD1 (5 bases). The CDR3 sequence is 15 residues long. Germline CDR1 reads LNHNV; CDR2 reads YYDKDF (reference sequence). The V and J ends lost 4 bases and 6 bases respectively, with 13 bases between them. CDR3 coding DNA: TGTGCCACCAGCATCGGAGGGACGGTTAATTCACCCCTCCACTTT. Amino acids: CATSIGGTVNSPLHF.

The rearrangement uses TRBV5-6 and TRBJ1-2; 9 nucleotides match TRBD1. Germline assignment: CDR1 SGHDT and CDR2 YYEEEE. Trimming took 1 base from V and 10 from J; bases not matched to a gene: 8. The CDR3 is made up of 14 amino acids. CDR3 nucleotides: TGTGCCAGCAGCTTGCTGGGACAGGGTGAAGTCTACACCTTC. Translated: CASSLLGQGEVYTF. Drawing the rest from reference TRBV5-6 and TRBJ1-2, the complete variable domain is DAGVTQSPTHLIKTRGQQVTLRCSPKSGHDTVSWYQQALGQGPQFIFQYYEEEERQRGNFPDRFSGHQFPNYSSELNVNALLLGDSALYLCASSLLGQGEVYTFGSGTRLTVV.

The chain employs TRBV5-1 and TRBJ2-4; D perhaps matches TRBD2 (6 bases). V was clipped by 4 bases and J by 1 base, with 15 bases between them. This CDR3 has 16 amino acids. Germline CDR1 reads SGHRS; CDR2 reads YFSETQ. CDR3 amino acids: CASSLDPGVAKNIQYF. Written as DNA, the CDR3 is TGCGCCAGCAGCCTGGACCCGGGGGTTGCCAAAAACATTCAGTACTTC.

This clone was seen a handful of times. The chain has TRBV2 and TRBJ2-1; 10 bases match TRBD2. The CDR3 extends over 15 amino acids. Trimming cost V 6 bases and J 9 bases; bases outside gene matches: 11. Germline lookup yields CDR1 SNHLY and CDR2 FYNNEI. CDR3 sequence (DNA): TGTGCCAGCAGAATTCCCAGCGGGAGGGGCGGTGAGCAGTTCTTC. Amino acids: CASRIPSGRGGEQFF.

The CDR3 DNA is TGTGCCAGCAGTTACGCCCGCGGGGGGGCCCACGAGCAGTACTTC. Encoded protein: CASSYARGGAHEQYF. The J gene is TRBJ2-7, the V gene TRBV6-6; 9 bases agree with TRBD2. The V segment lost 2 bases and the J segment 5 bases; nucleotides outside the gene matches: 7. The CDR3 has 15 amino acids. The germline V gene encodes CDR1 MNHNY and CDR2 SVGAGI (reference sequence).

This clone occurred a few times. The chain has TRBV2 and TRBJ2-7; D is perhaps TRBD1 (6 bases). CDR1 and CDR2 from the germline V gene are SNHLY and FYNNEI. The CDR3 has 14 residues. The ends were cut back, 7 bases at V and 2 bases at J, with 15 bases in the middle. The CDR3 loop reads CASKGDGPAYEQYF. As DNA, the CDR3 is TGTGCCAGCAAGGGGGATGGGCCCGCCTACGAGCAGTACTTC.

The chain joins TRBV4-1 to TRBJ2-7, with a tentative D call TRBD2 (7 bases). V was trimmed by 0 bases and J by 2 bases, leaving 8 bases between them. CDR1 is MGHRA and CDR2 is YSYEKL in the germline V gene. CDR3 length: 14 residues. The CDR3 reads CASSQERGPYEQYF. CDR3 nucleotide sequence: TGCGCCAGCAGCCAAGAGCGGGGGCCCTACGAGCAGTACTTC.

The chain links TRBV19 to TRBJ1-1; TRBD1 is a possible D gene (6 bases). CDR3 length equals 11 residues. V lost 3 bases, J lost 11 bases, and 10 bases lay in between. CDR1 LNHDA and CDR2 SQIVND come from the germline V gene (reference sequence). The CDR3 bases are TGTGCCAGTAGTATCAGGGGCCTCGCTTTCTTT. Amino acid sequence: CASSIRGLAFF.

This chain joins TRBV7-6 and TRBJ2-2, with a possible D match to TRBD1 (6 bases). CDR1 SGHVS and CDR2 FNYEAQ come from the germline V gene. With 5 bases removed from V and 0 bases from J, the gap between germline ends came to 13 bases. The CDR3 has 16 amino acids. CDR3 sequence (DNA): TGTGCCAGCAGCCCACAACAGGGACCGAACACCGGGGAGCTGTTTTTT. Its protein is CASSPQQGPNTGELFF.

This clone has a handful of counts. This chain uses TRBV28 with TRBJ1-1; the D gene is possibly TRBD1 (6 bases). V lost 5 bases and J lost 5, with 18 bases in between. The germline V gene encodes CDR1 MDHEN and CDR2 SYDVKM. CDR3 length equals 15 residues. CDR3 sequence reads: CASSTPGQGKTEAFF. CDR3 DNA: TGTGCCAGCAGTACTCCCGGGCAGGGGAAGACTGAAGCTTTCTTT.

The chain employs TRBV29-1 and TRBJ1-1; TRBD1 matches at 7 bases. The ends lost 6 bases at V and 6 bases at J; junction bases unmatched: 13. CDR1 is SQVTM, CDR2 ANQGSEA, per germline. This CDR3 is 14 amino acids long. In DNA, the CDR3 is TGCAGCGTCGGGTACATACAGGGGAGAGCTGAAGCTTTCTTT. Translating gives CSVGYIQGRAEAFF.

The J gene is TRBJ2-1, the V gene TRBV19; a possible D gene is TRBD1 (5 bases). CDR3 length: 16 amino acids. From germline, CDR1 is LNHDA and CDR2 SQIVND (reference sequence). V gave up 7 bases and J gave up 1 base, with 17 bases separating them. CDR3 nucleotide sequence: TGTGCCAGTATGCTAACAAGGGGTTCATCCTACAATGAGCAGTTCTTC. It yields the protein CASMLTRGSSYNEQFF.

The CDR3 is CASSPSLNYGYTF. The CDR3 nucleotides read TGTGCCAGCAGCCCGAGTTTAAACTATGGCTACACCTTC. The chain joins TRBV5-6 to TRBJ1-2; D is uncertain. Looked up from germline, CDR1 is SGHDT and CDR2 is YYEEEE. The V gene lost 4 bases and the J gene lost 2 bases, with 9 bases spanning the gap. The CDR3 sequence is 13 residues long. Looking up the rest from reference TRBV5-6 and TRBJ1-2 gives the full variable domain: DAGVTQSPTHLIKTRGQQVTLRCSPKSGHDTVSWYQQALGQGPQFIFQYYEEEERQRGNFPDRFSGHQFPNYSSELNVNALLLGDSALYLCASSPSLNYGYTFGSGTRLTVV.

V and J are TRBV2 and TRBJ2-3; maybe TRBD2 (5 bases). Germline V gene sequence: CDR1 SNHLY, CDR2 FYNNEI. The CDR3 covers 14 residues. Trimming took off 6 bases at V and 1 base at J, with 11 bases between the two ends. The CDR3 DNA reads TGTGCCAGCAGGCTCGGGCGGGGCACAGATACGCAGTATTTT. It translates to CASRLGRGTDTQYF.

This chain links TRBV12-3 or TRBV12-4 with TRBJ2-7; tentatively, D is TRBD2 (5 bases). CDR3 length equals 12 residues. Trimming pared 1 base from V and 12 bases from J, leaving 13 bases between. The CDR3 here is CASSLGRAVSYF. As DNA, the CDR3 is TGTGCCAGCAGTTTAGGGCGGGCGGTTTCGTACTTC.

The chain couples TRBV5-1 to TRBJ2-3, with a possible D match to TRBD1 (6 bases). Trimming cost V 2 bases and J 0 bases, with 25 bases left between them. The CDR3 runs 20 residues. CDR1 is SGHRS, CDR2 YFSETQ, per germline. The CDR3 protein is CASSFYSGTRTTLSTDTQYF. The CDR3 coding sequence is TGCGCCAGCAGCTTCTACTCCGGGACACGCACTACCTTAAGCACAGATACGCAGTATTTT.

CDR3 residues: CSVVTGGPPLTDTQYF. The CDR3, as DNA: TGCAGCGTTGTGACGGGAGGCCCTCCTCTCACAGATACGCAGTATTTT. The chain recombines TRBV29-1 with TRBJ2-3; 7 bases line up with TRBD2. CDR3 size: 16 residues. Germline lookup yields CDR1 SQVTM and CDR2 ANQGSEA. V was pared by 4 bases and J by 2 bases, with 12 bases of the junction left unmatched.

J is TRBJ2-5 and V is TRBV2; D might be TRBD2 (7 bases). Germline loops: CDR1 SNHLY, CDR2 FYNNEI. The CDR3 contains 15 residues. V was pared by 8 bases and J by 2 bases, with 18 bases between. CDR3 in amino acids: CASRLGGAGQETQYF. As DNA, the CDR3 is TGTGCCAGCCGTTTAGGGGGGGCTGGGCAAGAGACCCAGTACTTC.

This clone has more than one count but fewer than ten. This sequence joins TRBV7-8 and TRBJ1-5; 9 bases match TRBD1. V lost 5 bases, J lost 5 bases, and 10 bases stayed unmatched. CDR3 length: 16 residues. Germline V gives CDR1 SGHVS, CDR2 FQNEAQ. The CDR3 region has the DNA TGTGCCAGCAGCCTACTCGGACAGGGGTCGCATCAGCCCCAGCATTTT. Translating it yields CASSLLGQGSHQPQHF.

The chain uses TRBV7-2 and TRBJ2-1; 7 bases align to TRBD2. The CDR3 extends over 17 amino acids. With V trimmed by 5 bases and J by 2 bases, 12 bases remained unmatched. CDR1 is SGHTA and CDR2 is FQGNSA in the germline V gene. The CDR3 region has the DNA TGTGCCAGCAGCGCTGGGCTAGCGGCCCAAACCTACAATGAGCAGTTCTTC. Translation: CASSAGLAAQTYNEQFF.

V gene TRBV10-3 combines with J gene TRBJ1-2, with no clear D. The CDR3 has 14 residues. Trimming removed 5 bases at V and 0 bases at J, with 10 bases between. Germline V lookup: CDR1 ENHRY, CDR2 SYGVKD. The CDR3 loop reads CAISSEHPNYGYTF. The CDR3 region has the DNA TGTGCCATCAGTTCAGAACACCCTAACTATGGCTACACCTTC.

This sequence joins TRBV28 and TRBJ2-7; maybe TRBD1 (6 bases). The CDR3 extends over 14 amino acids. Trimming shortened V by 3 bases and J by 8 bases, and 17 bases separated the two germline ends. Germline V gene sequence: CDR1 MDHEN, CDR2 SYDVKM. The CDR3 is CASSFSHRDNKQYF. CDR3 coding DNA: TGTGCCAGCAGTTTTTCCCACCGGGACAACAAGCAGTACTTC.

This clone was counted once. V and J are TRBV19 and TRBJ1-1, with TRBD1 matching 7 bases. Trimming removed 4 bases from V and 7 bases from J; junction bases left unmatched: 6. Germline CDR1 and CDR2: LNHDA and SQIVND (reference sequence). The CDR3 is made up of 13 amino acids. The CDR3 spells CASSSNRGGEAFF. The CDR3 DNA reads TGTGCCAGTAGTAGCAACAGGGGTGGTGAAGCTTTCTTT.

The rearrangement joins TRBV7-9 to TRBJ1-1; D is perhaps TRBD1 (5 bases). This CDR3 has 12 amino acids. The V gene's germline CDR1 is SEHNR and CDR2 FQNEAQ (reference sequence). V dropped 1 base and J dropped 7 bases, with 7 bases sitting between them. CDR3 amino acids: CASSLDRIEAFF. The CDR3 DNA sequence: TGTGCCAGCAGCTTAGACAGGATTGAAGCTTTCTTT.

The CDR3 reads CASIQRLATGELFF. The CDR3 DNA follows: TGTGCCAGCATCCAAAGACTAGCGACCGGGGAGCTGTTTTTT. The J gene is TRBJ2-2, the V gene TRBV28; 8 bases fit TRBD2. This CDR3 region has 14 residues. V gave up 7 bases and J gave up 5 bases; unmatched junction bases: 6. The germline CDR1 and CDR2 sequences are MDHEN and SYDVKM.